These T cell receptor beta chains were read from a single sample in a study of blood T cell repertoires in COVID-19. Sequencing used immunoSEQ multiplex PCR; TCRdb keeps in-frame clones, though not all of them. The sample has a few hundred thousand clones, over 85% seen once; the top ten hold 0.8% to 0.9%. The sample was peripheral blood. The receptors were gathered from a man aged 18 to 29 with COVID-19, enrolled during active disease. Each CDR3 is given with its conserved first and last residue. Fields, in order: J gene, V gene, D gene, CDR3 protein, CDR3 DNA. The D gene is left open where the match is weak.

TRBJ2-7,TRBV7-9,-,CASSRADEQYF,TGTGCCAGCAGCCGAGCGGACGAGCAGTACTTC
TRBJ2-1,TRBV7-9,TRBD2,CASSLVLAGMNEQFF,TGTGCCAGCAGCTTAGTACTAGCGGGAATGAATGAGCAGTTCTTC
TRBJ2-4,TRBV7-9,-,CASSSGVAGDKNIQYF,TGTGCCAGCAGCTCTGGGGTCGCCGGGGACAAAAACATTCAGTACTTC
TRBJ2-5,TRBV5-1,TRBD2,CASSLAKLGLGGETQYF,TGCGCCAGCAGCTTGGCCAAGTTGGGACTAGGGGGAGAGACCCAGTACTTC
TRBJ1-5,TRBV10-3,-,CAIGLGAEVNQPQHF,TGTGCCATCGGTCTAGGGGCCGAAGTCAATCAGCCCCAGCATTTT
TRBJ1-6,TRBV5-5,-,CASSLVPTGLPGANSPLHF,TGTGCCAGCAGCTTGGTCCCGACAGGCCTCCCTGGGGCTAATTCACCCCTCCACTTT
TRBJ2-1,TRBV14,-,CASSSLLRYNEQFF,TGTGCCAGCAGCAGTCTCCTACGATACAATGAGCAGTTCTTC
TRBJ2-1,TRBV5-4,TRBD1,CASSRTGPNEQFF,TGTGCCAGCAGTCGGACAGGGCCAAATGAGCAGTTCTTC
TRBJ2-1,TRBV30,TRBD2,CAWSVGTSGNNEQFF,TGTGCCTGGAGTGTAGGGACTAGCGGAAACAATGAGCAGTTCTTC
TRBJ2-4,TRBV7-3,TRBD2,CASSLRAGENIQYF,TGTGCCAGCAGCTTACGGGCGGGGGAAAACATTCAGTACTTC
TRBJ1-1,TRBV3-1/TRBV3-2,-,CASRPQVNTEAFF,TGTGCCAGCAGACCTCAGGTGAACACTGAAGCTTTCTTT
TRBJ1-1,TRBV29-1,-,CSVERQANTEAFF,TGCAGCGTTGAGCGACAGGCGAACACTGAAGCTTTCTTT
TRBJ2-5,TRBV30,-,CAWSVGESETQYF,TGTGCCTGGAGTGTAGGAGAGAGTGAGACCCAGTACTTC
TRBJ1-1,TRBV5-4,-,CASSLAGQMNTEAFF,TGTGCCAGCAGCTTGGCCGGACAGATGAACACTGAAGCTTTCTTT
TRBJ2-5,TRBV3-1/TRBV3-2,-,CASSEIKGGQIQETQYF,TGTGCCAGCAGCGAGATCAAGGGTGGACAGATCCAAGAGACCCAGTACTTC
TRBJ1-1,TRBV6-5,TRBD1,CASSFSGGVAFF,TGTGCCAGCAGTTTCTCAGGGGGCGTCGCTTTCTTT
TRBJ1-2,TRBV7-9,-,CASSSVEGGGYTF,TGTGCCAGCAGCTCAGTAGAGGGAGGTGGCTACACCTTC
TRBJ2-2,TRBV30,-,CAWKRQSNTGELFF,TGTGCCTGGAAGCGGCAGTCGAACACCGGGGAGCTGTTTTTT
TRBJ2-3,TRBV7-6,TRBD2,CASSSLAGGFTDTQYF,TGTGCCAGCAGCTCACTAGCGGGGGGTTTCACAGATACGCAGTATTTT
TRBJ2-1,TRBV7-9,TRBD2,CASSLSGSPYNEQFF,TGTGCCAGCAGCCTCAGCGGGAGTCCCTACAATGAGCAGTTCTTC
TRBJ2-2,TRBV27,TRBD2,CASGRGVNTGELFF,TGTGCCAGCGGGCGGGGGGTGAACACCGGGGAGCTGTTTTTT
TRBJ1-2,TRBV13,-,CASSLVAGAHYGYTF,TGTGCCAGCAGCTTAGTGGCAGGGGCACACTATGGCTACACCTTC